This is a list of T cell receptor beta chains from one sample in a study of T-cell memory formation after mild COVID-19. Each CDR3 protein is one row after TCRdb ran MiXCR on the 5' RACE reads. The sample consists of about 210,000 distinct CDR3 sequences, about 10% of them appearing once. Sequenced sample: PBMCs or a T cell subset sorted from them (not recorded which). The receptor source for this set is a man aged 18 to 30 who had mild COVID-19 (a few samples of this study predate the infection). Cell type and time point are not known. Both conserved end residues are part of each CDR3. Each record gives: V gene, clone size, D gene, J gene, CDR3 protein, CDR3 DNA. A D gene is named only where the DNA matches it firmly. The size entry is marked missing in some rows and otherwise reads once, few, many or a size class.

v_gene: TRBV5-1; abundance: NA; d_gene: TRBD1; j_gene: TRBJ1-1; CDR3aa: CASSSARQTGGGLAFF; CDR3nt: TGCGCCAGCAGCTCCGCTCGACAAACAGGGGGCGGGCTAGCTTTCTTT
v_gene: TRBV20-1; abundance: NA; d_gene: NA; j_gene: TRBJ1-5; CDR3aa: CSATGTGESGPQHF; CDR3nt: TGCAGTGCTACCGGGACCGGGGAGTCAGGGCCCCAGCATTTT
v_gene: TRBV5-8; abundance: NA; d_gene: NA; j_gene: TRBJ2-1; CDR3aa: CASSAGWSKEQFF; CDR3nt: TGTGCCAGCAGTGCAGGCTGGTCAAAGGAGCAGTTCTTC
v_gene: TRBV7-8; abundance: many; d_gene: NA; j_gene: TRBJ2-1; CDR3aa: CASSLGFLSYNEQFF; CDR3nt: TGTGCCAGCAGCTTAGGCTTCCTCTCCTACAATGAGCAGTTCTTC
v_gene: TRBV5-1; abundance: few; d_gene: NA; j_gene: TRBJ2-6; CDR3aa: CASSYLRVGANVLTF; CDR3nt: TGCGCCAGCAGCTATCTCAGGGTTGGGGCCAACGTCCTGACTTTC
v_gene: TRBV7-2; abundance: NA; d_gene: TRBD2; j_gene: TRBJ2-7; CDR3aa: CASSPPGGGYEQYF; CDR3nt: TGTGCCAGCAGCCCCCCGGGGGGGGGCTACGAGCAGTACTTC
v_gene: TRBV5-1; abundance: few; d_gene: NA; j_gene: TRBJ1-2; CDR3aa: CASSALDSSYGYTF; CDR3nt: TGCGCCAGCAGCGCCTTGGACAGCTCATATGGCTACACCTTC
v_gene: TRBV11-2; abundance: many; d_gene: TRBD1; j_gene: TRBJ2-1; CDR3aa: CASSLTGSNEQFF; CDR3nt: TGTGCCAGCAGCTTGACAGGGAGCAATGAGCAGTTCTTC
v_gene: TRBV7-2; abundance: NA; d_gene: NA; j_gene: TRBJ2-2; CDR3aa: CASSLFPRGNTGELFF; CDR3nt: TGTGCCAGCAGCTTATTCCCCAGGGGGAACACCGGGGAGCTGTTTTTT
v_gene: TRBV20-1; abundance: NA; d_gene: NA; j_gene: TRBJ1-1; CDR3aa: CSARPLGQYRFF; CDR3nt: TGCAGTGCTAGACCCCTAGGGCAGTACCGTTTCTTT
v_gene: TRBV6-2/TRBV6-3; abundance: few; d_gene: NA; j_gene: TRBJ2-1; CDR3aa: CASSVFWVVGVNEQFF; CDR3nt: TGTGCCAGCAGCGTATTTTGGGTAGTCGGAGTGAATGAGCAGTTCTTC
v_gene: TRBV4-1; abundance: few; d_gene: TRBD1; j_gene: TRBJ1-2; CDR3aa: CASSQGRIGGQGSYGYTF; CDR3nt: TGCGCCAGCAGCCAGGGGAGGATTGGTGGACAGGGATCTTATGGCTACACCTTC
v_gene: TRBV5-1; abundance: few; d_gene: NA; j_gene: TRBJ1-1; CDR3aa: CASSLGDLNTEAFF; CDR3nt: TGCGCCAGCAGCTTAGGGGACTTGAACACTGAAGCTTTCTTT
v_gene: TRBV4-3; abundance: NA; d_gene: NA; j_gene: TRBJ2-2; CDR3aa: CASSPNIRGGELFF; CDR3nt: TGCGCCAGCAGCCCCAACATCCGGGGCGGGGAGCTGTTTTTT